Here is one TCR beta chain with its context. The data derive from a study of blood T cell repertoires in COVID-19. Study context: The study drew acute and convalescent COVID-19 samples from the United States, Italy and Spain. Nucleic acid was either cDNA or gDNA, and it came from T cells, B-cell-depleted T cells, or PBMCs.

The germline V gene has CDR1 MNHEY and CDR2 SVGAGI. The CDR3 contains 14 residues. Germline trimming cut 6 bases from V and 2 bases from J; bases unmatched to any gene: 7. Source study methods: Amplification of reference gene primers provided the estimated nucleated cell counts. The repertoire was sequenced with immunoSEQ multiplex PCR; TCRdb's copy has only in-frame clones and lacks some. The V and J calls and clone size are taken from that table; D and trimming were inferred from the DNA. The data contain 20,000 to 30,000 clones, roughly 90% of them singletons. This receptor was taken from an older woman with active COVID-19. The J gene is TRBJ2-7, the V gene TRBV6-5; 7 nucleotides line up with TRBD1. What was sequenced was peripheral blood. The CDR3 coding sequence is TGTGCCAGCAGCCCCCCGACAGGGACCTACGAGCAGTACTTC. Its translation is CASSPPTGTYEQYF.